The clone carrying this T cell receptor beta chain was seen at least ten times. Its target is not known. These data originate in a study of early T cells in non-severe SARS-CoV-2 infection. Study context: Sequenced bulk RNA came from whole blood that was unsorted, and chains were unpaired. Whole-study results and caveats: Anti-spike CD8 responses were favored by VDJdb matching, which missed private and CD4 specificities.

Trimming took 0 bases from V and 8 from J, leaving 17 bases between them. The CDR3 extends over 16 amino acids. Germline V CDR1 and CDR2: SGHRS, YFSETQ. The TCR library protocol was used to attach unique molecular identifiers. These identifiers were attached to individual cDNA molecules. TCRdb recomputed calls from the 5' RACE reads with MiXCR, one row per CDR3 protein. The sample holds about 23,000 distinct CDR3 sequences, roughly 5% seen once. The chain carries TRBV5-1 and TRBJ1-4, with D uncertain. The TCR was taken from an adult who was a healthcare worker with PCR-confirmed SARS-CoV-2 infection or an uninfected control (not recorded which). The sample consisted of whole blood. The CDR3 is CASSLDPAILGEKLFF. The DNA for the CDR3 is TGCGCCAGCAGCTTGGACCCCGCCATTTTAGGAGAAAAACTGTTTTTT.